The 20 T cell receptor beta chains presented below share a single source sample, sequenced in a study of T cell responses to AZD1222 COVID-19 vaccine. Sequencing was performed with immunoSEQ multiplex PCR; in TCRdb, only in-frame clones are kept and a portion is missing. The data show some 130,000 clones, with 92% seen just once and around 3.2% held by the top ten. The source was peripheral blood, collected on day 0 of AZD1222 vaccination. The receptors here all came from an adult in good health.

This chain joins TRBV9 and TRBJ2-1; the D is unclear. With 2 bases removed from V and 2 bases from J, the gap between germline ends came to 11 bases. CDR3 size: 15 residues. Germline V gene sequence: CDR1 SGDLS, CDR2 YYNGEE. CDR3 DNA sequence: TGTGCCAGCAGCGTGGTGGCGGCAACCTACAATGAGCAGTTCTTC. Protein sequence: CASSVVAATYNEQFF.

The CDR3 reads CASSLVGAGPMNTEAFF. CDR3 coding DNA: TGTGCCAGCAGCTTAGTAGGGGCAGGGCCTATGAACACTGAAGCTTTCTTT. The chain links TRBV7-2 to TRBJ1-1; D is perhaps TRBD1 (5 bases). The CDR3 spans 17 residues. Germline lookup yields CDR1 SGHTA and CDR2 FQGNSA. V gave up 1 base and J gave up 0 bases, with 15 bases separating them. Combining the CDR3 with reference TRBV7-2 and TRBJ1-1 gives the whole variable domain GAGVSQSPSNKVTEKGKDVELRCDPISGHTALYWYRQSLGQGLEFLIYFQGNSAPDKSGLPSDRFSAERTGGSVSTLTIQRTQQEDSAVYLCASSLVGAGPMNTEAFFGQGTRLTVV.

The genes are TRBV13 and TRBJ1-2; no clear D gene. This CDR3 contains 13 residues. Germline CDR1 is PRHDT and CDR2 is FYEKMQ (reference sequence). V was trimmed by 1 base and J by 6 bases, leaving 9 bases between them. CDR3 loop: CASSLVPRNGYTF. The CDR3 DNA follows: TGTGCCAGCAGCTTAGTCCCCAGGAATGGCTACACCTTC.

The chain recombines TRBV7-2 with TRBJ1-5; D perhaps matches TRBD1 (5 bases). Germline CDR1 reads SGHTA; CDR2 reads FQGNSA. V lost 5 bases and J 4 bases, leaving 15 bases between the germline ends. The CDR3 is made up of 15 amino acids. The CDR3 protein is CASSPRQSRNQPQHF. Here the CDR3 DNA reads TGTGCCAGCAGCCCTCGACAGTCTCGTAATCAGCCCCAGCATTTT.

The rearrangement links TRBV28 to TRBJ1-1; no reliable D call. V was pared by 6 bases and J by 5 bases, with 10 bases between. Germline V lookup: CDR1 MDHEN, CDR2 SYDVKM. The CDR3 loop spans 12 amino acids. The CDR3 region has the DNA TGTGCCAGCAGGACCCTGACGACTGAAGCTTTCTTT. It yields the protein CASRTLTTEAFF.

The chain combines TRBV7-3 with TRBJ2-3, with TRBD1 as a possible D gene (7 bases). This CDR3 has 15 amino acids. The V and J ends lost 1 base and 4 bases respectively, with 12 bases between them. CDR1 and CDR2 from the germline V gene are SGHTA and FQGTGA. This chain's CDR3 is CASSLNGGGADTQYF. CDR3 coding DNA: TGTGCCAGCAGCTTAAACGGAGGGGGCGCAGATACGCAGTATTTT.

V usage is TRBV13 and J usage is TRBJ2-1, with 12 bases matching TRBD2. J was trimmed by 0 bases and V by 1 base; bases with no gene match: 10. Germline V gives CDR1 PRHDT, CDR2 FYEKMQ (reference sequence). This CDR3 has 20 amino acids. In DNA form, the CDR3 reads TGTGCCAGCAGCTTAGAAGGGACTAGCGGGCCTCTGGGCTCCTACAATGAGCAGTTCTTC. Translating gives CASSLEGTSGPLGSYNEQFF.

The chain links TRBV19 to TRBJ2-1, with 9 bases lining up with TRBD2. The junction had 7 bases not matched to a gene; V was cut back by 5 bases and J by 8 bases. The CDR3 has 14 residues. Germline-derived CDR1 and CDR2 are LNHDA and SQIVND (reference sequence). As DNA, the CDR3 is TGTGCCAGTAGTGGGTATAGCGGGAGCGATGAGCAGTTCTTC. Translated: CASSGYSGSDEQFF.

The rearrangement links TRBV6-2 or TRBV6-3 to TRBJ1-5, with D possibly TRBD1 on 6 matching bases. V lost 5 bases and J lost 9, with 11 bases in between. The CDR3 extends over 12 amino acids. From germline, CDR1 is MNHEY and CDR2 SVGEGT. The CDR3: CASSMGGRPQHF. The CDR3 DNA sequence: TGTGCCAGCAGTATGGGGGGCAGGCCCCAGCATTTT.

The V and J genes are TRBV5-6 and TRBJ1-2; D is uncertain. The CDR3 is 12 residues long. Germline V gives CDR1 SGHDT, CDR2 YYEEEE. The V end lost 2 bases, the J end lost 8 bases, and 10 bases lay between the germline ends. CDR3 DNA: TGTGCCAGCAGCTTATACCTGCTCGGCTACACCTTC. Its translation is CASSLYLLGYTF.

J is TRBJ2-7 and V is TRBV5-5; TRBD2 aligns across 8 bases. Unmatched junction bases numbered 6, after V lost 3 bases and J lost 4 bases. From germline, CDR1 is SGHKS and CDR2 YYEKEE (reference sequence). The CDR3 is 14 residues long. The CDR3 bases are TGTGCCAGCAGCTCAGGCGGGGGGATTTACGAGCAGTACTTC. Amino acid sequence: CASSSGGGIYEQYF.

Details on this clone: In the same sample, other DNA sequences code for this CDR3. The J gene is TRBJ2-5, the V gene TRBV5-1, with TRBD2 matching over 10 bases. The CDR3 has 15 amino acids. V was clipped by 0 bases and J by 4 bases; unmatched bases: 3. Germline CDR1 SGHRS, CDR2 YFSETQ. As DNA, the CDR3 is TGCGCCAGCAGCTTGGGGACTAGCGGACGAGAGACCCAGTACTTC. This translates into CASSLGTSGRETQYF.

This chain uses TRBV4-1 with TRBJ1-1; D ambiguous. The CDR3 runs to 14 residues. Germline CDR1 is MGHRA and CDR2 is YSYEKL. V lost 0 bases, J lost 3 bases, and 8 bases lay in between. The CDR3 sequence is CASSQDWRDTEAFF. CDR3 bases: TGCGCCAGCAGCCAAGATTGGAGGGACACTGAAGCTTTCTTT.

In nucleotides, the CDR3 is TGTGCCATCAGACAGGACGACAGAAACACCATATATTTT. This codes for CAIRQDDRNTIYF. This sequence joins TRBV10-3 and TRBJ1-3, with D perhaps TRBD1 (5 bases). This CDR3 comprises 13 residues. V lost 6 bases to trimming and J lost 5 bases, with 11 bases between them. Per germline, CDR1 ENHRY and CDR2 SYGVKD.

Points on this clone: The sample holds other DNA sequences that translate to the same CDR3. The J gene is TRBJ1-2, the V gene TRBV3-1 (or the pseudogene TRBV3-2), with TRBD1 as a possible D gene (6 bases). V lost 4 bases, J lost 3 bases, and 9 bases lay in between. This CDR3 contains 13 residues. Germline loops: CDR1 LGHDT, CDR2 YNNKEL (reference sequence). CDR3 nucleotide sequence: TGTGCCAGCAGCCCCCACAGGGACTATGGCTACACCTTC. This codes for CASSPHRDYGYTF.

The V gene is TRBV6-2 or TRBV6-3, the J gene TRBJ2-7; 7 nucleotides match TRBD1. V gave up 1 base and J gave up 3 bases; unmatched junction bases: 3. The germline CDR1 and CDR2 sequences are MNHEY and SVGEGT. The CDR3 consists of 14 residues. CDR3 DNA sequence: TGTGCCAGCAGTTACTGGGACAGCGACTACGAGCAGTACTTC. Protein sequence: CASSYWDSDYEQYF.

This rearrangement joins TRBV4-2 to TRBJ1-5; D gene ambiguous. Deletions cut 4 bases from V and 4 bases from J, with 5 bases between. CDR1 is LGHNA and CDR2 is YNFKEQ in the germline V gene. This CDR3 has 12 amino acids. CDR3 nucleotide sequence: TGTGCCAGCAGCCTGGGGAATCAGCCCCAGCATTTT. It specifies CASSLGNQPQHF.

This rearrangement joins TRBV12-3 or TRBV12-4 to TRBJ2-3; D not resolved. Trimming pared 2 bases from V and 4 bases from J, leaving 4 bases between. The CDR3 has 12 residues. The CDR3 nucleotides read TGTGCCAGCAGTTTACGGGCAGATACGCAGTATTTT. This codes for CASSLRADTQYF.

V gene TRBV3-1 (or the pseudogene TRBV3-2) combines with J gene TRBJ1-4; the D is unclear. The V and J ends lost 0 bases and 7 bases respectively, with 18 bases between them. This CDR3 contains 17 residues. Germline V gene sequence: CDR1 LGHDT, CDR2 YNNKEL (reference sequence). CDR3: CASSQDLAGADLEKLFF. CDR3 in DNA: TGTGCCAGCAGCCAAGACCTGGCAGGAGCGGACCTTGAAAAACTGTTTTTT.

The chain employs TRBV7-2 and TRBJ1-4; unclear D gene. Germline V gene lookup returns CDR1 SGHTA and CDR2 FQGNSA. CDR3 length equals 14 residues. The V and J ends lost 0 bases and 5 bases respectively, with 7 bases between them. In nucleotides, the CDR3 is TGTGCCAGCAGCTTAGCAGGGAGAAATGAAAAACTGTTTTTT. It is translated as CASSLAGRNEKLFF. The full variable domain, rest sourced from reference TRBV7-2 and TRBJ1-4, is GAGVSQSPSNKVTEKGKDVELRCDPISGHTALYWYRQSLGQGLEFLIYFQGNSAPDKSGLPSDRFSAERTGGSVSTLTIQRTQQEDSAVYLCASSLAGRNEKLFFGSGTQLSVL.